This TCR beta chain was sequenced during a study of blood T cell repertoires in COVID-19. Looking at the study overall: COVID-19 samples, acute and convalescent, were from the United States, Italy and Spain. The cDNA or gDNA used as material had been derived from T cells, B-cell-depleted T cells, or PBMCs.

Germline V lookup: CDR1 SGHTA, CDR2 FQGNSA. The CDR3 sequence is 13 residues long. The V end lost 4 bases, the J end lost 0 bases, and 4 bases lay between the germline ends. Per the original data handling: The assay estimated nucleated cells by amplifying reference gene primers. The table came from immunoSEQ multiplex PCR; TCRdb's copy has only in-frame clones and leaves some out. V and J calls and clone size are given by that table; D and trimming were obtained from the DNA. This sample has some 97,000 clones, with about nine tenths found just once. The chain carries TRBV7-2 and TRBJ1-5; D gene unclear. The sequenced sample consisted of peripheral blood. The receptor's source is a man in his fifties with acute or convalescent COVID-19. This CDR3 is CASSSVSNQPQHF. Here the CDR3 DNA reads TGTGCCAGCAGCTCTGTTAGCAATCAGCCCCAGCATTTT.